This TCR beta chain was sequenced in a study of CD8 T cells in ankylosing spondylitis. Study results and limitations: Disease-linked clones were CD8+ and relatively rare in peripheral blood. Reported data indicate significant enrichment of disease-linked clones within matched ankylosing spondylitis synovial fluid.

MiXCR was run by TCRdb on the 5' RACE reads, yielding one entry per CDR3 protein. Here the sample spans 150,000 to 200,000 distinct CDR3 sequences, 25% to 35% being singletons. Turning to this clonotype: Its specificity is not known.

CDR1 is DFQATT and CDR2 is SNEGSKA in the germline V gene (reference sequence). This CDR3 is built from 15 residues. The clonotype comes from a male donor with ankylosing spondylitis. V and J are TRBV20-1 and TRBJ1-1, with 9 bases identical to TRBD1. Sample: synovial fluid, either unsorted or a sorted T cell fraction (not recorded which). CDR3 bases: TGCAGGGTCACCGGGACAGGGAAAGTGAGTACTGAAGCTTTCTTT. Amino acids: CRVTGTGKVSTEAFF.